The next 27 T cell receptor beta chains were all read from a single sample in a study of shared clonotypes between healthy human individuals. The data were produced by immunoSEQ multiplex PCR, yet TCRdb's version contains in-frame clones alone and is incomplete. This sample carries 400,000 to 600,000 clones, roughly 79% of them seen once, and the ten largest clones take roughly an eighth. Sample: PBMCs. Receptors originate from a woman aged 40-49 years in good health. Some clones in this sample may be carry-over from other donors' samples.

The chain is built from TRBV11-3 and TRBJ1-3, with a weak D call TRBD1 (6 bases). The CDR3 runs to 17 residues. Per the germline V gene, CDR1 is SGHNT and CDR2 is YENEEA. Trimming removed 5 bases at V and 2 bases at J, with 19 bases between. CDR3 sequence: CASSAPDRSEAGNTIYF. The CDR3 nucleotides read TGTGCCAGCAGCGCCCCAGACAGGAGCGAGGCTGGAAACACCATATATTTT.

This clone was seen only once. The genes are TRBV2 and TRBJ1-1; D may be TRBD1 (5 bases). The germline gives CDR1 SNHLY, CDR2 FYNNEI. The germline V and J ends were trimmed by 5 bases and 1 base, with 14 bases remaining between them. There are 15 residues in the CDR3. The CDR3 region is CASSLNGGRNTEAFF. The CDR3 DNA sequence: TGTGCCAGCAGTTTAAATGGGGGTCGGAACACTGAAGCTTTCTTT.

The chain joins TRBV5-6 to TRBJ2-7, with 7 bases identical to TRBD1. The CDR3 length is 14 residues. Germline CDR1 reads SGHDT; CDR2 reads YYEEEE. V gave up 5 bases and J gave up 6 bases; unmatched junction bases: 11. Here the CDR3 reads CASSTRQGKGEQYF. CDR3 in DNA: TGTGCCAGCAGTACCCGACAGGGAAAAGGCGAGCAGTACTTC.

The rearrangement joins TRBV11-2 to TRBJ1-5; D is ambiguous. Trimming left V 0 bases short and J 2 bases short, with 8 bases between. CDR3 length: 15 residues. The germline V gene encodes CDR1 SGHAT and CDR2 FQNNGV. CDR3 sequence: CASSLEPGGNQPQHF. In DNA form, the CDR3 reads TGTGCCAGCAGCTTAGAGCCCGGGGGCAATCAGCCCCAGCATTTT.

The chain recombines TRBV28 with TRBJ1-3; a possible D gene is TRBD1 (6 bases). CDR1 is MDHEN, CDR2 SYDVKM, per germline. The CDR3 covers 13 residues. Trimming removed 6 bases from V and 5 bases from J, with 11 bases in between. CDR3 nucleotides: TGTGCCAGCAGCCCGGGGGCGAGAAACACCATATATTTT. It codes for CASSPGARNTIYF.

This chain links TRBV7-3 with TRBJ1-6; TRBD1 agrees at 7 bases. Germline values: CDR1 SGHTA, CDR2 FQGTGA. V lost 2 bases to trimming and J lost 8 bases; unmatched junction nucleotides: 6. The length of the CDR3 is 15 residues. The CDR3 coding sequence is TGTGCCAGCAGCTTACAGGGGGACGTTGATTCACCCCTCCACTTT. It yields the protein CASSLQGDVDSPLHF.

The V gene is TRBV9, the J gene TRBJ2-5; TRBD2 is a possible D gene (6 bases). CDR1 is SGDLS and CDR2 is YYNGEE in the germline V gene. This CDR3 is 14 amino acids long. Between the trimmed V and J ends, which lost 0 bases and 1 base, there was a span of 7 bases. The CDR3 protein is CASSVGSGQETQYF. The CDR3 coding sequence is TGTGCCAGCAGCGTAGGTAGCGGCCAAGAGACCCAGTACTTC.

Details on this clone: A much more abundant neighbour one base away suggests this may be a read error. This chain joins TRBV27 and TRBJ2-5; D gene ambiguous. The V end lost 3 bases, the J end lost 4 bases, and 3 bases lay between the germline ends. Germline CDR1 MNHEY, CDR2 SMNVEV (reference sequence). This CDR3 is built from 11 residues. In nucleotides, the CDR3 is TGTGCCAGCAGTTTTAGAGAGACCCAGTACTTC. Amino acids: CASSFRETQYF.

The genes are TRBV6-1 and TRBJ2-1; TRBD2 matches 8 bases. Unmatched junction bases numbered 4, after V lost 5 bases and J lost 4 bases. Germline values: CDR1 MNHNS, CDR2 SASEGT. The CDR3 length is 14 residues. The CDR3 is CASSLAGRYNEQFF. In nucleotides, the CDR3 is TGTGCCAGCAGTTTAGCGGGGCGGTACAATGAGCAGTTCTTC.

The sample holds one count of this clone. V gene TRBV4-2 combines with J gene TRBJ2-1; D perhaps matches TRBD2 (6 bases). The V end was cut by 3 bases, the J end by 6 bases, with 12 bases between. From germline, CDR1 is LGHNA and CDR2 YNFKEQ. This CDR3 has 14 residues. The CDR3 region is CASSQMVAANEQFF. The DNA of the CDR3 is TGTGCCAGCAGCCAGATGGTAGCGGCCAATGAGCAGTTCTTC.

This clone occurred a few times. The gene calls are TRBV6-6 and TRBJ2-7; 7 positions match TRBD2. Trimming at V came to 5 bases and at J to 6 bases, leaving 13 bases not matched to a gene. This CDR3 is built from 15 residues. CDR1 and CDR2 (germline): MNHNY, SVGAGI (reference sequence). The CDR3 coding sequence is TGTGCCAGCAGTCCCCGCCGACTAGCCCCTAGCGAGCAGTACTTC. As protein: CASSPRRLAPSEQYF.

The table lists this clone with many counts. Other nucleotide sequences from this sample produce the same CDR3. This chain uses TRBV4-3 with TRBJ1-2, with D maybe TRBD1 (5 bases). V shed 4 bases and J shed 0 bases, with 9 bases lying between them. CDR3 size: 14 residues. CDR1 and CDR2 (germline): LGHNA, YSLEER. CDR3 DNA: TGCGCCAGCAGCCTGACAGAAACTAACTATGGCTACACCTTC. It is translated as CASSLTETNYGYTF.

J is TRBJ2-7 and V is TRBV28; the match to TRBD2 covers 14 bases. CDR1 and CDR2 (germline): MDHEN, SYDVKM. There are 18 residues in the CDR3. With 2 bases clipped from V and 4 bases from J, the junction kept 10 bases outside the gene matches. CDR3 DNA sequence: TGTGCCAGCAGTTTACCCGGACTAGCGGGAGGAGGGCCGTACGAGCAGTACTTC. This translates into CASSLPGLAGGGPYEQYF.

This clone was seen a single time. This chain uses TRBV7-3 with TRBJ2-2, with 7 bases matching TRBD1. Germline V gene lookup returns CDR1 SGHTA and CDR2 FQGTGA. The CDR3 extends over 15 amino acids. Trimming removed 5 bases from V and 1 base from J; junction bases left unmatched: 4. CDR3 in amino acids: CASSQDRKNTGELFF. The CDR3, as DNA: TGTGCCAGCAGCCAGGACAGGAAGAACACCGGGGAGCTGTTTTTT.

This chain uses TRBV28 with TRBJ2-6; tentative D call: TRBD2 (6 bases). Trimming cost V 5 bases and J 6 bases, with 14 bases left between them. The germline gives CDR1 MDHEN, CDR2 SYDVKM. This CDR3 has 15 residues. CDR3 sequence (DNA): TGTGCCAGCAGTCCGGAGGGGTCCGTGGCCAACGTCCTGACTTTC. Its translation is CASSPEGSVANVLTF.

This clone appeared a few times. Other DNA sequences in the sample encode the same CDR3. The rearrangement joins TRBV30 to TRBJ2-2; D gene ambiguous. V lost 5 bases and J 2 bases, leaving 3 bases between the germline ends. This CDR3 region has 11 residues. CDR1 and CDR2 from the germline V gene are GTSNPN and SVGIG (reference sequence). This chain's CDR3 is CAWGNTGELFF. The CDR3, as DNA: TGTGCCTGGGGAAACACCGGGGAGCTGTTTTTT.

This clone has a count of ten or more. V and J are TRBV9 and TRBJ2-5, with D perhaps TRBD2 (5 bases). Germline-derived CDR1 and CDR2 are SGDLS and YYNGEE. Trimming took off 0 bases at V and 4 bases at J, with 13 bases between the two ends. This CDR3 is 15 amino acids long. DNA of the CDR3: TGTGCCAGCAGCGTAGATCCTAGCAGAGGAGAGACCCAGTACTTC. Its translation is CASSVDPSRGETQYF.

This clone was seen only once. The chain recombines TRBV14 with TRBJ1-3; no firm D call. Trimming removed 3 bases from V and 0 bases from J, with 9 bases in between. The length of the CDR3 is 15 residues. Germline lookup yields CDR1 SGHDN and CDR2 FVKESK. CDR3 residues: CASSQTSSSGNTIYF. In DNA form, the CDR3 reads TGTGCCAGCAGCCAGACGTCTAGCTCTGGAAACACCATATATTTT.

This clone appeared a few times. The chain links TRBV5-1 to TRBJ1-1, with TRBD1 as a possible D gene (6 bases). V lost 2 bases, J lost 1 base, and 9 bases lay in between. The CDR3 covers 14 residues. CDR1 and CDR2 (germline): SGHRS, YFSETQ. Here the CDR3 reads CASSFTGTNTEAFF. CDR3 DNA: TGCGCCAGCAGCTTTACAGGGACGAACACTGAAGCTTTCTTT.

The CDR3 DNA reads as TGTGCCAGCAGCTTAGTGTTCTACAATGAGCAGTTCTTC. Protein: CASSLVFYNEQFF. The chain uses TRBV7-8 and TRBJ2-1; D is unclear. The CDR3 is made up of 13 amino acids. In germline, CDR1 is SGHVS, CDR2 FQNEAQ. V was cut by 1 base and J by 3 bases, with 4 bases left in between. The full variable domain, in which reference TRBV7-8 and TRBJ2-1 provide the parts outside the CDR3, is GAGVSQSPRYKVAKRGQDVALRCDPISGHVSLFWYQQALGQGPEFLTYFQNEAQLDKSGLPSDRFFAERPEGSVSTLKIQRTQQEDSAVYLCASSLVFYNEQFFGPGTRLTVL.

The V and J genes are TRBV4-1 and TRBJ1-3; possible D gene TRBD1, 6 bases. Per germline, CDR1 MGHRA and CDR2 YSYEKL. V was cut by 0 bases and J by 5 bases, with 8 bases left in between. The CDR3 is made up of 14 amino acids. The CDR3 coding sequence is TGCGCCAGCAGCCAAGAAGGACAGAGAAACACCATATATTTT. This encodes CASSQEGQRNTIYF.

The count of this clone is one. The rearrangement joins TRBV18 to TRBJ2-1; D may be TRBD2 (5 bases). In germline, CDR1 is KGHSH, CDR2 LQKENI. V lost 3 bases and J 4 bases, leaving 7 bases between the germline ends. The CDR3 contains 13 residues. CDR3 region: CASSPRGYNEQFF. CDR3 nucleotide sequence: TGTGCCAGCTCACCTCGGGGATACAATGAGCAGTTCTTC.

This clone occurred once. The chain combines TRBV6-1 with TRBJ2-7; D is possibly TRBD2 (6 bases). The ends were cut back, 6 bases at V and 3 bases at J, with 12 bases in the middle. This CDR3 is 13 amino acids long. CDR1 MNHNS and CDR2 SASEGT come from the germline V gene. Here the CDR3 reads CASRSGQNYEQYF. The CDR3, as DNA: TGTGCCAGCAGGAGCGGGCAGAACTACGAGCAGTACTTC.

The chain combines TRBV5-4 with TRBJ1-5, with D unclear. Trimming shortened V by 4 bases and J by 6 bases, and 11 bases separated the two germline ends. The V gene's germline CDR1 is SGHNT and CDR2 YYREEE (reference sequence). The CDR3 is 13 amino acids. The CDR3 protein is CASSNLGGQPQHF. Here the CDR3 DNA reads TGTGCCAGCAGCAATTTGGGAGGTCAGCCCCAGCATTTT.

This clone was seen only a few times. V usage is TRBV15 and J usage is TRBJ2-7, with unresolved D. CDR3 length: 14 residues. CDR1 is LNHNV and CDR2 is YYDKDF in the germline V gene (reference sequence). The ends were cut back, 0 bases at V and 2 bases at J, with 8 bases in the middle. CDR3 residues: CATSRDLQAYEQYF. The DNA for the CDR3 is TGTGCCACCAGCAGAGATCTCCAGGCCTACGAGCAGTACTTC.

CDR3 residues: CASSLDLGYTEAFF. CDR3 DNA sequence: TGTGCCAGCAGCTTAGATTTAGGGTACACTGAAGCTTTCTTT. V is TRBV11-2 and J is TRBJ1-1; D is unclear. The V and J ends lost 0 bases and 3 bases respectively, with 8 bases between them. Germline V gene sequence: CDR1 SGHAT, CDR2 FQNNGV. This CDR3 is built from 14 residues.

This clone has more than one count but fewer than ten. CDR3 coding DNA: TGTGCCGGTGCCCACCGGGACAGACTTTCCAATCAGCCCCAGCATTTT. Protein: CAGAHRDRLSNQPQHF. This chain connects TRBV28 to TRBJ1-5; 7 nucleotides line up with TRBD1. The CDR3 has 16 residues. The ends lost 11 bases at V and 3 bases at J; junction bases unmatched: 16. The germline V gene has CDR1 MDHEN and CDR2 SYDVKM.